What follows is one TCR beta chain and its context. J was trimmed by 2 bases and V by 6 bases; bases with no gene match: 5. The CDR3 is 15 residues long. Germline assignment: CDR1 LNHNV and CDR2 YYDKDF (reference sequence). The data derive from a study of shared clonotypes between healthy human individuals. Only in-frame clones appear in the TCRdb table, and some are missing; sequencing was by immunoSEQ multiplex PCR. The sample has approximately 2.4 million clones; about 94% are singletons. The chain recombines TRBV15 with TRBJ1-5; 9 bases are a match to TRBD1. This TCR derives from a man between 18 and 29 years old in good health. Sequenced input: naive CD4+ T cells sorted from blood. Subset here: CD45RA+ positively selected. CDR3 sequence: CATRKDRGGNQPQHF. CDR3 nucleotides: TGTGCCACCAGAAAGGACAGGGGAGGCAATCAGCCCCAGCATTTT.